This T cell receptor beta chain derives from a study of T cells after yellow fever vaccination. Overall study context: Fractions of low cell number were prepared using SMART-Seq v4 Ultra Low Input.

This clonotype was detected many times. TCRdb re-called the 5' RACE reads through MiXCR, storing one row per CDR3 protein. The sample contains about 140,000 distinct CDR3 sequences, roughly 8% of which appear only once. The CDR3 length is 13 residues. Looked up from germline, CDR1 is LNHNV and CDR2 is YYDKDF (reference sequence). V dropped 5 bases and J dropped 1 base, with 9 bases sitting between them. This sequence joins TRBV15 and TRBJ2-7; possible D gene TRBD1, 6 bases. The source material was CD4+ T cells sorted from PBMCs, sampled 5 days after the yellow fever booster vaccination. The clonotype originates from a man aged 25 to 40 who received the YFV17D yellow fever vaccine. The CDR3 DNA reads TGTGCCACCAGCCCAGGGGAATCCTACGAGCAGTACTTC. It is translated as CATSPGESYEQYF.